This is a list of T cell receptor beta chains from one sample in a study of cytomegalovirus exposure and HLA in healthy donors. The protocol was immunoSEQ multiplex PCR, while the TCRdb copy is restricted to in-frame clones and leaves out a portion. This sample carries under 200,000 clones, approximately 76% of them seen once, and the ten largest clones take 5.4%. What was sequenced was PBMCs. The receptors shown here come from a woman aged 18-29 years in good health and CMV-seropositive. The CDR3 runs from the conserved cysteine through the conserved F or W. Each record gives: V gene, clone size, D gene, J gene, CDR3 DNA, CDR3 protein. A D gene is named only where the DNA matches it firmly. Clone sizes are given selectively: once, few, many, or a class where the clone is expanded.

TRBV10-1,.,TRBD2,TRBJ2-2,TGCGCCAGCAGTGACTCGCCCTTACCGGGACTAGCGGAAACCGGGGAGCTGTTTTTT,CASSDSPLPGLAETGELFF
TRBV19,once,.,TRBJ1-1,TGTGCCAGTAGTTTGGGGAGGATGAACACTGAAGCTTTCTTT,CASSLGRMNTEAFF
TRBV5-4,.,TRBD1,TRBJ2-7,TGTGCCAGCAGTTTAGCCGGGACAGGGTATGGGAACGAGCAGTACTTC,CASSLAGTGYGNEQYF
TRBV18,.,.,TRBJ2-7,TGTGCCAGCTCACCACCGGAGGCCTACGAGCAGTACTTC,CASSPPEAYEQYF
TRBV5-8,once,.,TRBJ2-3,TGTGCCAGCAGCTCAGGGACTTTTAGCACAGATACGCAGTATTTT,CASSSGTFSTDTQYF
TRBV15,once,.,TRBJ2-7,TGTGCCACCAGCAAAACAGGGTTGGGCCACGAGCAGTACTTC,CATSKTGLGHEQYF
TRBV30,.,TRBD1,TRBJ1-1,TGTGCCTGGAACCGCCGGACAGGGGATGCTGAAGCTTTCTTT,CAWNRRTGDAEAFF
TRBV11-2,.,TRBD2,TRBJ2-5,TGTGCCTCGGGGGGGCAAGAGACCCAGTACTTC,CASGGQETQYF
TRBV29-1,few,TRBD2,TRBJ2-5,TGCAGCGTTGAAGCTAGCGGGGGAGTCGCAGAGACCCAGTACTTC,CSVEASGGVAETQYF
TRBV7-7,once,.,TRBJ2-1,TGTGCTAGCAGCACCGACAGGATCGATGAGCAGTTCTTC,CASSTDRIDEQFF
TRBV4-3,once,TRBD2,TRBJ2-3,TGCGCCAGCAGCCAAGATCGACTAGCCTGGGCAGATACGCAGTATTTT,CASSQDRLAWADTQYF